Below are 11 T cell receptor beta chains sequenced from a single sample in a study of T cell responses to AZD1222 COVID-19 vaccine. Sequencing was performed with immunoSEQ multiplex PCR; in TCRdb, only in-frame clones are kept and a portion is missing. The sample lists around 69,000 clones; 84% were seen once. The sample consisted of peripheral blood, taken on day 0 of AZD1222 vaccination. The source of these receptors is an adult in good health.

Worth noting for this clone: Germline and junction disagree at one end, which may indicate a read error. CDR3: CPSSNDDWGTGKPYEQYF. In DNA form, the CDR3 reads TGTCCCAGCAGCAACGACGACTGGGGGACAGGCAAACCTTACGAGCAGTACTTC. This sequence joins TRBV4-2 and TRBJ2-7; TRBD1 matches at 8 bases. Germline values: CDR1 LGHNA, CDR2 YNFKEQ. This CDR3 comprises 18 residues.

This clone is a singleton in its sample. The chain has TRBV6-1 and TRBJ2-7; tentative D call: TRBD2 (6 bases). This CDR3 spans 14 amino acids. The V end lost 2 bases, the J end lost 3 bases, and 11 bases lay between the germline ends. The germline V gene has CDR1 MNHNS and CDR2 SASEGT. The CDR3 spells CASSEPGDLYEQYF. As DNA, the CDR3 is TGTGCCAGCAGTGAACCGGGGGACCTCTACGAGCAGTACTTC.

This CDR3 reads CASSLESVSSYEQYF. CDR3 DNA sequence: TGCGCCAGCAGCTTGGAGTCGGTTTCTAGCTACGAGCAGTACTTC. The chain is built from TRBV5-1 and TRBJ2-7; D remains ambiguous. The CDR3 is 15 residues long. V lost 0 bases, J lost 3 bases, and 13 bases lay in between. Germline CDR1 reads SGHRS; CDR2 reads YFSETQ.

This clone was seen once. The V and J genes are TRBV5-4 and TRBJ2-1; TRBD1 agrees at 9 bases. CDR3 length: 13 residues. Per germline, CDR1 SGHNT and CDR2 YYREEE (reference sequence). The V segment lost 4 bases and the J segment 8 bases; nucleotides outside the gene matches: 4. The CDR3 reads CASSKDRGDEQFF. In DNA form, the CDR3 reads TGTGCCAGCAGCAAGGACAGGGGCGATGAGCAGTTCTTC.

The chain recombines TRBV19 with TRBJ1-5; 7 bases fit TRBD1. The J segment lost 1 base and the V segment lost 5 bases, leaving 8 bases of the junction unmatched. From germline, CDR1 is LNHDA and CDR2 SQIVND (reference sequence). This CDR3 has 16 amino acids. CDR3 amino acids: CASSSYRGRSNQPQHF. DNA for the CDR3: TGTGCCAGTAGTTCGTACAGGGGAAGGAGCAATCAGCCCCAGCATTTT.

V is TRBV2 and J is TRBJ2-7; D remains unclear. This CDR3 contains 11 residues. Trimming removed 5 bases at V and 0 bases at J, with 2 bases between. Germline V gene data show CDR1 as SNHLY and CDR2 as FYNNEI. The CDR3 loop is CASSYSYEQYF. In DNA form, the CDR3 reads TGTGCCAGCAGTTACTCCTACGAGCAGTACTTC.

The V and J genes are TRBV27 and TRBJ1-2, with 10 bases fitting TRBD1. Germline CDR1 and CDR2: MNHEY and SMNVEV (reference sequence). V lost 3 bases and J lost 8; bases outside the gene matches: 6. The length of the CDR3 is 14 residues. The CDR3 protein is CASSFRQGAWGYTF. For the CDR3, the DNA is TGTGCCAGCAGTTTCCGACAGGGGGCCTGGGGCTACACCTTC.

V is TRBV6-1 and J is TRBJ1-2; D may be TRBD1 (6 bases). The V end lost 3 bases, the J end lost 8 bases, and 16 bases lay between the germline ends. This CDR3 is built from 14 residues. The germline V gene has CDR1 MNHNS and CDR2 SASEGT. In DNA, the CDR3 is TGTGCCAGCAGTGACGGGGGCAGGGCGGGCGGCTACACCTTC. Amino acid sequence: CASSDGGRAGGYTF.

The CDR3 region is CASSLVTSGGLNEQFF. The CDR3, as DNA: TGTGCCAGCAGCTTGGTTACTAGCGGGGGCCTCAATGAGCAGTTCTTC. The V call is TRBV5-6, the J call TRBJ2-1; 11 bases map to TRBD2. The germline gives CDR1 SGHDT, CDR2 YYEEEE. The ends lost 0 bases at V and 6 bases at J; junction bases unmatched: 5. The CDR3 loop spans 16 amino acids.

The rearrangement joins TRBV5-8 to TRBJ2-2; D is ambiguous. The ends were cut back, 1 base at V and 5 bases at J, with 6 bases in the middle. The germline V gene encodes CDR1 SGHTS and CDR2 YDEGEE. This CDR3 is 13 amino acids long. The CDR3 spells CASSLRRTGELFF. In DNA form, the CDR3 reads TGTGCCAGCAGCTTGAGGCGGACCGGGGAGCTGTTTTTT.

The DNA for the CDR3 is TGTGCCAGCAGCTTGGGGGGTCCCAACTATGGCTACACCTTC. Translating gives CASSLGGPNYGYTF. V usage is TRBV5-8 and J usage is TRBJ1-2; D unclear. Germline CDR1 and CDR2: SGHTS and YDEGEE. The V gene lost 0 bases and the J gene lost 2 bases, with 8 bases spanning the gap. The CDR3 is 14 residues long.